One and the same sample provided the 20 T cell receptor beta chains below, sequenced in a study of vaccination and CD4 T cells after COVID-19. As for treatment: approximately 11-day PBMC culture with coronavirus spike peptide pools or control peptides (ViraFEST assay). Antigens of these TCRs are unknown. Cultured CD4+ T cells had their DNA profiled by the Oncomine TCR Beta short-read assay. TCRdb analysed the PCR reads with MiXCR anew, one entry per CDR3 protein. This sample carries approximately 13,000 distinct CDR3 sequences, less than 55% of them seen once, and the ten largest clones take more than 6%. Sequenced input: CD4+ T cells from blood, cultured in vitro. The receptors stem from a human donor who had recovered from COVID-19.

The chain is built from TRBV12-3 or TRBV12-4 and TRBJ2-3, with 11 bases matching TRBD2. This CDR3 comprises 15 residues. Germline trimming cut 7 bases from V and 1 base from J; bases unmatched to any gene: 4. The CDR3 DNA sequence: TGTGCCAGCACCGGGACTAGCGGACGCACAGATACGCAGTATTTT. Translated, it gives CASTGTSGRTDTQYF.

This clonotype was found a few times. The chain recombines TRBV6-1 with TRBJ2-2; 14 bases match TRBD2. The J segment lost 0 bases and the V segment lost 6 bases, leaving 6 bases of the junction unmatched. The CDR3 runs to 18 residues. Germline lookup yields CDR1 MNHNS and CDR2 SASEGT. In DNA, the CDR3 is TGTGCCAGCAGCCGGGGGACTAGCGGGGGTACGAACACCGGGGAGCTGTTTTTT. Translating it yields CASSRGTSGGTNTGELFF.

This clonotype was observed a few times. The CDR3 sequence: CASSYPTGGGQPQHF. The CDR3 DNA follows: TGTGCCAGCAGTTACCCTACAGGGGGAGGACAGCCCCAGCATTTT. The chain couples TRBV6-2 or TRBV6-3 to TRBJ1-5, with 8 bases aligning to TRBD1. Germline CDR1 is MNHEY and CDR2 is SVGEGT. This CDR3 has 15 residues. V trimming: 2 bases; J trimming: 7 bases; junction bases outside the gene matches: 7.

CDR3 sequence (DNA): TGTGCCAGCAGTTATTCTAGGACCGGAACTAATGAAAAACTGTTTTTT. Its translation is CASSYSRTGTNEKLFF. The chain recombines TRBV6-5 with TRBJ1-4, with unresolved D. The V gene's germline CDR1 is MNHEY and CDR2 SVGAGI. With 3 bases removed from V and 1 base from J, the gap between germline ends came to 12 bases. This CDR3 comprises 16 residues.

This clonotype occurred once. The chain couples TRBV7-2 to TRBJ1-5; 11 bases align to TRBD1. The V and J ends lost 7 bases and 2 bases, in that order; junction bases with no gene match: 16. CDR1 and CDR2 (germline): SGHTA, FQGNSA. The CDR3 length is 19 residues. The CDR3 DNA reads TGTGCCAGCACCCCCGAAGGTTCGGACAGGGGGCTAGGCAATCAGCCCCAGCATTTT. The encoded protein is CASTPEGSDRGLGNQPQHF.

The chain has TRBV5-1 and TRBJ2-2; a weak D match, TRBD2 (6 bases). V gave up 0 bases and J gave up 7 bases, with 10 bases separating them. The germline V gene encodes CDR1 SGHRS and CDR2 YFSETQ. CDR3 length: 14 amino acids. The CDR3 DNA follows: TGCGCCAGCAGCTTGGCGGGAGATGGCGGGGAGCTGTTTTTT. Its translation: CASSLAGDGGELFF.

V usage is TRBV7-2 and J usage is TRBJ1-2, with D hard to call. V lost 5 bases and J 5 bases, leaving 15 bases between the germline ends. Germline V gene sequence: CDR1 SGHTA, CDR2 FQGNSA. This CDR3 contains 14 residues. The CDR3 is CASSPEWQNYGYTF. The CDR3 DNA reads TGTGCCAGCAGCCCAGAGTGGCAGAATTATGGCTACACCTTC. Variable domain in full (rest from reference TRBV7-2 and TRBJ1-2): GAGVSQSPSNKVTEKGKDVELRCDPISGHTALYWYRQSLGQGLEFLIYFQGNSAPDKSGLPSDRFSAERTGGSVSTLTIQRTQQEDSAVYLCASSPEWQNYGYTFGSGTRLTVV.

This clonotype was counted once. The chain employs TRBV6-1 and TRBJ2-2; 8 bases line up with TRBD1. The CDR3 sequence is 13 residues long. Germline lookup yields CDR1 MNHNS and CDR2 SASEGT. Unmatched junction bases numbered 6, after V lost 8 bases and J lost 7 bases. In DNA, the CDR3 is TGTGCCAGCCGGGACAGGAGGATCGGGGAGCTGTTTTTT. Translation: CASRDRRIGELFF.

V and J are TRBV20-1 and TRBJ1-5, with TRBD1 matching over 7 bases. CDR1 is DFQATT and CDR2 is SNEGSKA in the germline V gene (reference sequence). This CDR3 comprises 12 residues. With 5 bases clipped from V and 7 bases from J, the junction kept 5 bases outside the gene matches. The CDR3 reads CSALQGNQPQHF. CDR3 sequence (DNA): TGCAGTGCTCTACAGGGGAACCAGCCCCAGCATTTT.

V gene TRBV12-3 or TRBV12-4 combines with J gene TRBJ2-7; 11 bases are shared with TRBD1. The V segment lost 2 bases and the J segment 6 bases; nucleotides outside the gene matches: 6. The CDR3 sequence is 15 residues long. The CDR3 sequence: CASSLRGQGGSEQYF. The CDR3 nucleotides are TGTGCCAGCAGTTTACGGGGACAGGGGGGGAGCGAGCAGTACTTC.

The V call is TRBV20-1, the J call TRBJ2-7; D not certain. Trimming pared 3 bases from V and 2 bases from J, leaving 14 bases between. CDR1 DFQATT and CDR2 SNEGSKA come from the germline V gene (reference sequence). The CDR3 runs to 14 residues. CDR3 residues: CSARKLQSPYEQYF. In nucleotides, the CDR3 is TGCAGTGCTAGGAAGCTACAGAGTCCCTACGAGCAGTACTTC.

The genes are TRBV20-1 and TRBJ2-3; D perhaps matches TRBD2 (6 bases). Trimming took off 3 bases at V and 3 bases at J, with 10 bases between the two ends. This CDR3 comprises 13 residues. CDR1 is DFQATT, CDR2 SNEGSKA, per germline (reference sequence). CDR3 residues: CSASAGNTDTQYF. In DNA, the CDR3 is TGCAGTGCTAGTGCGGGAAATACAGATACGCAGTATTTT.

This clonotype was recorded a few times. The genes are TRBV7-3 and TRBJ2-7; 9 nucleotides align to TRBD2. The CDR3 has 19 amino acids. Trimming took 1 base from V and 3 from J; bases not matched to a gene: 16. Germline V gene sequence: CDR1 SGHTA, CDR2 FQGTGA. As DNA, the CDR3 is TGTGCCAGCAGCTTAAATCCTAGGCTAGCGGGACCGAGCGTCTACGAGCAGTACTTC. This gives the protein CASSLNPRLAGPSVYEQYF.

The V gene is TRBV9, the J gene TRBJ1-3; D unclear. The CDR3 consists of 13 residues. V lost 3 bases and J lost 4, with 8 bases in between. The germline CDR1 and CDR2 sequences are SGDLS and YYNGEE. The CDR3 is CASSGNQGNTIYF. The CDR3 region has the DNA TGTGCCAGCAGCGGAAATCAAGGAAACACCATATATTTT.

CDR3 region: CASSFTSGAPGPDTQYF. Here the CDR3 DNA reads TGTGCCAGCAGCTTTACTAGCGGGGCCCCCGGACCAGATACGCAGTATTTT. The chain recombines TRBV7-9 with TRBJ2-3, with 10 bases fitting TRBD2. CDR3 length: 17 amino acids. Germline loops: CDR1 SEHNR, CDR2 FQNEAQ (reference sequence). Trimming removed 3 bases from V and 4 bases from J; junction bases left unmatched: 10.

In this sample, this clonotype turned up a few times. The chain couples TRBV6-1 to TRBJ1-1, with TRBD1 identical over 8 bases. Germline trimming cut 5 bases from V and 6 bases from J; bases unmatched to any gene: 5. Germline lookup yields CDR1 MNHNS and CDR2 SASEGT. The length of the CDR3 is 13 residues. CDR3 sequence: CASSQGQGAEAFF. In DNA, the CDR3 is TGTGCCAGCAGTCAAGGACAGGGCGCTGAAGCTTTCTTT.

This clonotype appeared once. The junction departs from germline at one end; a sequencing error may be responsible. The genes are TRBV20-1 and TRBJ2-3; D might be TRBD2 (6 bases). The CDR3 is made up of 14 amino acids. Per the germline V gene, CDR1 is DFQATT and CDR2 is SNEGSKA (reference sequence). This CDR3 is CGAGRLVPGSTQYF. The DNA for the CDR3 is TGCGGTGCTGGAAGACTAGTGCCCGGGTCTACGCAGTATTTT.

This clonotype is a singleton in its sample. V gene TRBV6-1 combines with J gene TRBJ2-5, with 7 bases aligning to TRBD2. CDR3 length: 14 amino acids. Germline trimming cut 8 bases from V and 0 bases from J; bases unmatched to any gene: 6. Germline lookup yields CDR1 MNHNS and CDR2 SASEGT. CDR3: CASSGRGYQETQYF. CDR3 nucleotide sequence: TGTGCCAGCTCGGGGAGGGGCTACCAAGAGACCCAGTACTTC.

Relative to its sample, this clonotype is medium-sized. The rearrangement links TRBV10-1 to TRBJ2-1; TRBD2 aligns across 9 bases. J was trimmed by 6 bases and V by 4 bases; bases with no gene match: 13. The CDR3 runs 17 residues. CDR1 is WNHNN and CDR2 is SYGVQD in the germline V gene (reference sequence). CDR3 DNA: TGCGCCAGCAGTGGGCCTGGAGCGGGAGGAAAAGGCAATGAGCAGTTCTTC. This sequence encodes CASSGPGAGGKGNEQFF.

The chain carries TRBV19 and TRBJ2-3, with 8 bases identical to TRBD2. The germline CDR1 and CDR2 sequences are LNHDA and SQIVND (reference sequence). V shed 9 bases and J 1 base; nucleotides not matched to a gene: 6. This CDR3 is built from 14 residues. In nucleotides, the CDR3 is TGTGCCAGCCTCCCTAGCGGGCGCACAGATACGCAGTATTTT. It yields the protein CASLPSGRTDTQYF.